The clone carrying this T cell receptor (beta chain) was observed a few times. Its matching antigen is unknown. This record belongs to a study of regulatory T cells in long-lasting Graves disease. In building TCR beta libraries, iRepertoire HTBI primers were used together with Arm-PCR of CDR3 regions. TCRdb passed the multiplex PCR reads through MiXCR, listing each CDR3 protein once. The sample includes some 410,000 distinct CDR3 sequences, around 17% of them seen just once. Looked up from germline, CDR1 is SGHRS and CDR2 is YFSETQ. This CDR3 is built from 17 residues. With 0 bases removed from V and 2 bases from J, the gap between germline ends came to 17 bases. Study-level results: For persistent Graves' patients, TCR diversity was lower than for newly diagnosed ones.

Specified time point: newly diagnosed GD, antithyroid drugs for less than 3 months. The authors made the TCR library using RNA they extracted from PBMCs. Graves' disease diagnoses used American Thyroid Association guidelines. The data were also submitted as part of a second study, on T cells in Graves' hyperthyroidism and ophthalmopathy. That source adds: Graves' hyperthyroidism was deemed stable given no ophthalmopathy progression within 18 months.

The receptor was isolated from a woman in her 30s with Graves disease. The chain has TRBV5-1 and TRBJ2-5; D possibly corresponds to TRBD1 (5 bases). Sample: peripheral blood mononuclear cells (PBMCs), taken at new diagnosis, from a patient treated with antithyroid drugs. The CDR3 loop is CASSLGWAGLGQETQYF. CDR3 sequence (DNA): TGCGCCAGCAGCTTGGGATGGGCAGGGTTGGGACAAGAGACCCAGTACTTC.